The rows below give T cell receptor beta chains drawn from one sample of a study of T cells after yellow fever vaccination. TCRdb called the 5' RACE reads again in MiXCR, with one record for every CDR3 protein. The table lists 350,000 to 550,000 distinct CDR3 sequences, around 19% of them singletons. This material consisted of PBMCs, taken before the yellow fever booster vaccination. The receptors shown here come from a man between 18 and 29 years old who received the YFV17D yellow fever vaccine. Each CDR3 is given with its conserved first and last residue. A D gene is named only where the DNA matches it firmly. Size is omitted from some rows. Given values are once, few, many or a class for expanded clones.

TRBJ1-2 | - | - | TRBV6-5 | TGTGCCAGCAGTTACGATCCTGCAGAACCCTTCGACCTGAACTATGGCTACACCTTC | CASSYDPAEPFDLNYGYTF
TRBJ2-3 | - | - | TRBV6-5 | - | CASSTSTETTDTQYF
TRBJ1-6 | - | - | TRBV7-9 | TGTGCCAGCAGCTTAGCCCCCGAATCCCCACCCCTCCACTTT | CASSLAPESPPLHF
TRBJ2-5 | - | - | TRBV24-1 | TGTGCCACCAGTGAAGCCGTGGGGGGGGCAGAGACCCAGTACTTC | CATSEAVGGAETQYF
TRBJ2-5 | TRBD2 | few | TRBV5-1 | TGCGCCAGCAGCTTCGGGTTTACGCTAGCGGCCCGGAACCAAGAGACCCAGTACTTC | CASSFGFTLAARNQETQYF
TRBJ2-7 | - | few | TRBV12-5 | TGTGCTAGTGGTTTGGCCCTAGGGGCCGAGCAGTACTTC | CASGLALGAEQYF
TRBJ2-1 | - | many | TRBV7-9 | TGTGCCAGCAGCTTAGCGCAGGGGAGCTCCTACAATGAGCAGTTCTTC | CASSLAQGSSYNEQFF
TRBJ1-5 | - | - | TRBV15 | TGTGCCACCAGCAGAGTAGGCCTCCCCCAGCCCCAGCATTTT | CATSRVGLPQPQHF
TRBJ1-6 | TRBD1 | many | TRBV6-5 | TGTGCCAGCAGTTACTCGAGTTCCTCCGGGACAGTAAATTCACCCCTCCACTTT | CASSYSSSSGTVNSPLHF
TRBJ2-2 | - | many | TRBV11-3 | TGTGCCAGCAGCTTAGATAGTTTCGATAACGGGGAGCTGTTTTTT | CASSLDSFDNGELFF
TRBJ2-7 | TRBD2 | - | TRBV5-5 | TGTGCCAGCAGCTTGGACCTAGCGGCTTACTCCTACGAGCAGTACTTC | CASSLDLAAYSYEQYF
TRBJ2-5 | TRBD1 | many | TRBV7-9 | TGTGCCAGCAGCCTGGACAGGGAGCCACCGCAAGAGACCCAGTACTTC | CASSLDREPPQETQYF